The 30 T cell receptor beta chains below were found in one sample sequenced in a study of identical twins. One entry per CDR3 protein results from TCRdb running MiXCR on the 5' RACE reads. The sample holds under 900,000 distinct CDR3 sequences, over 9% seen once. This sample also appeared in a second study, on yellow fever vaccine responses in identical twins.

The sample comprised PBMCs. The origin of the receptors is a woman younger than 35 in good health.

The chain is built from TRBV19 and TRBJ1-1; 7 nucleotides align to TRBD1. The V gene's germline CDR1 is LNHDA and CDR2 SQIVND (reference sequence). The CDR3 totals 12 residues. V was clipped by 6 bases and J by 6 bases; unmatched bases: 4. Here the CDR3 reads CASRVGTAEAFF. The DNA of the CDR3 is TGTGCCAGTAGGGTAGGGACAGCTGAAGCTTTCTTT.

Many counts were recorded for this clonotype. The J gene is TRBJ2-1, the V gene TRBV7-2, with D maybe TRBD2 (5 bases). The germline gives CDR1 SGHTA, CDR2 FQGNSA. The CDR3 has 14 residues. V lost 1 base and J 5 bases, leaving 9 bases between the germline ends. The DNA of the CDR3 is TGTGCCAGCAGCTTAGGAGGGTTAGACAATGAGCAGTTCTTC. Encoded protein: CASSLGGLDNEQFF. Drawing the rest from reference TRBV7-2 and TRBJ2-1, the complete variable domain is GAGVSQSPSNKVTEKGKDVELRCDPISGHTALYWYRQSLGQGLEFLIYFQGNSAPDKSGLPSDRFSAERTGGSVSTLTIQRTQQEDSAVYLCASSLGGLDNEQFFGPGTRLTVL.

This clonotype was detected many times. The chain has TRBV24-1 and TRBJ1-1; D remains ambiguous. Germline values: CDR1 KGHDR, CDR2 SFDVKD. V shed 8 bases and J shed 10 bases, with 22 bases lying between them. CDR3 length: 14 residues. Here the CDR3 reads CATNPLKEDLGAFF. The CDR3, as DNA: TGTGCCACCAACCCCCTCAAGGAGGACCTCGGAGCTTTCTTT.

The chain combines TRBV11-2 with TRBJ2-1; D tentatively fits TRBD1 or TRBD2 (5 bases each). This CDR3 comprises 17 residues. Trimming took 1 base from V and 5 from J, leaving 18 bases between them. Germline V gene data show CDR1 as SGHAT and CDR2 as FQNNGV. The CDR3 sequence is CASSLGIIPGRDNEQFF. The CDR3 DNA reads TGTGCCAGCAGCTTAGGTATCATACCAGGGAGAGACAATGAGCAGTTCTTC.

This clonotype has more than one count but fewer than ten. The V and J genes are TRBV20-1 and TRBJ2-1; 8 nucleotides agree with TRBD2. The CDR3 sequence is 14 residues long. J was trimmed by 5 bases and V by 5 bases; bases with no gene match: 8. CDR1 is DFQATT, CDR2 SNEGSKA, per germline (reference sequence). This CDR3 reads CSAPGTRGNNEQFF. CDR3 nucleotides: TGCAGTGCTCCCGGGACTAGGGGGAACAATGAGCAGTTCTTC.

This clonotype was observed a few times. The chain has TRBV6-5 and TRBJ1-2; possibly TRBD1 for D (6 bases). CDR1 MNHEY and CDR2 SVGAGI come from the germline V gene. The CDR3 loop spans 15 amino acids. V lost 0 bases, J lost 8 bases, and 16 bases lay in between. CDR3: CASSYSVQGGVGYTF. CDR3 sequence (DNA): TGTGCCAGCAGTTACTCCGTACAGGGAGGGGTCGGCTACACCTTC.

The chain employs TRBV6-5 and TRBJ2-2, with D tentatively TRBD1 (5 bases). Germline CDR1 reads MNHEY; CDR2 reads SVGAGI. Trimming removed 2 bases from V and 4 bases from J, with 11 bases in between. The CDR3 loop spans 15 amino acids. CDR3 loop: CASSYGTGPTGELFF. The DNA of the CDR3 is TGTGCCAGCAGTTACGGAACAGGACCCACCGGGGAGCTGTTTTTT.

This rearrangement joins TRBV20-1 to TRBJ2-7; no clear D. The germline gives CDR1 DFQATT, CDR2 SNEGSKA (reference sequence). The CDR3 is 11 amino acids. V was shortened by 5 bases and J by 6 bases, with 11 bases between the two germline ends. The CDR3 region is CSAQPTLEQYV. The CDR3 DNA reads TGCAGTGCTCAACCGACACTCGAGCAGTACGTC.

Ten or more counts support this clonotype. The rearrangement joins TRBV12-3 or TRBV12-4 to TRBJ2-3, with 7 nucleotides matching TRBD2. The CDR3 has 14 residues. The ends lost 6 bases at V and 2 bases at J; junction bases unmatched: 5. Here the CDR3 DNA reads TGTGCCAGCAGGGACGGGGGGTCCACAGATACGCAGTATTTT. Encoded protein: CASRDGGSTDTQYF.

This clonotype was detected a few times. This chain links TRBV2 with TRBJ1-5, with a tentative D call TRBD1 (6 bases). V dropped 0 bases and J dropped 6 bases, with 12 bases sitting between them. Germline CDR1 reads SNHLY; CDR2 reads FYNNEI. The CDR3 has 15 amino acids. CDR3: CASSEAGQGIQPQHF. For the CDR3, the DNA is TGTGCCAGCAGTGAAGCGGGGCAGGGGATTCAGCCCCAGCATTTT.

The table lists this clonotype with a few counts. The gene calls are TRBV4-1 and TRBJ2-7, with 11 nucleotides matching TRBD1. Looked up from germline, CDR1 is MGHRA and CDR2 is YSYEKL. V lost 4 bases and J lost 0; bases outside the gene matches: 5. CDR3 length: 16 amino acids. CDR3 amino acids: CASSRTGGKSSYEQYF. The CDR3 DNA sequence: TGCGCCAGCAGCCGGACAGGGGGCAAGAGCTCCTACGAGCAGTACTTC.

V usage is TRBV20-1 and J usage is TRBJ2-5; tentatively, D is TRBD1 or TRBD2 (7 bases each). The V end was cut by 3 bases, the J end by 4 bases, with 21 bases between. CDR1 is DFQATT, CDR2 SNEGSKA, per germline (reference sequence). CDR3 size: 16 residues. The CDR3 DNA follows: TGCAGTGCTAGCCCATCAGGGGGGGGCCCTGTAGAGACCCAGTACTTC. Translated, it gives CSASPSGGGPVETQYF.

This chain connects TRBV12-3 or TRBV12-4 to TRBJ2-7, with TRBD1 matching over 8 bases. V shed 7 bases and J 5 bases; nucleotides not matched to a gene: 7. This CDR3 has 13 residues. CDR3 sequence reads: CASNDGTGNEQYF. CDR3 DNA: TGTGCCAGCAACGACGGGACAGGCAACGAGCAGTACTTC.

This clonotype was recorded a few times. The rearrangement joins TRBV7-9 to TRBJ2-1, with TRBD2 identical over 8 bases. The germline V gene encodes CDR1 SEHNR and CDR2 FQNEAQ (reference sequence). This CDR3 comprises 15 residues. V shed 3 bases and J 4 bases; nucleotides not matched to a gene: 5. The CDR3 here is CASSFRGRLYNEQFF. As DNA, the CDR3 is TGTGCCAGCAGCTTCCGCGGGAGGCTGTACAATGAGCAGTTCTTC.

This clonotype has a handful of counts. The rearrangement links TRBV24-1 to TRBJ2-7, with D possibly being TRBD1 (5 bases). The CDR3 is 19 residues long. V shed 4 bases and J shed 0 bases, with 24 bases lying between them. Germline values: CDR1 KGHDR, CDR2 SFDVKD. The CDR3 DNA sequence: TGTGCCACCAGTGACCCCCTTGGCGATAGACAGACGAGCTCCTACGAGCAGTACGTC. This translates into CATSDPLGDRQTSSYEQYV.

This clonotype was seen only a few times. This chain uses TRBV15 with TRBJ2-1; TRBD1 is a possible D gene (6 bases). V lost 0 bases to trimming and J lost 6 bases, with 18 bases between them. This CDR3 has 17 residues. Germline values: CDR1 LNHNV, CDR2 YYDKDF (reference sequence). The CDR3 DNA follows: TGTGCCACCAGCAGAGATCGGGCGGATATGACAGGCAATGAGCAGTTCTTC. Encoded protein: CATSRDRADMTGNEQFF.

This clonotype was detected ten times or more. The chain joins TRBV11-3 to TRBJ2-1, with D possibly being TRBD2 (5 bases). Germline-derived CDR1 and CDR2 are SGHNT and YENEEA. The CDR3 covers 12 residues. Between the trimmed V and J ends, which lost 5 bases and 9 bases, there was a span of 11 bases. CDR3 residues: CASSAGGGEQFF. The CDR3 bases are TGTGCCAGCAGCGCTGGAGGAGGTGAGCAGTTCTTC.

This clonotype was counted only a few times. The chain carries TRBV20-1 and TRBJ2-1; 7 positions match TRBD2. The CDR3 consists of 15 residues. With V trimmed by 3 bases and J by 6 bases, 11 bases remained unmatched. Germline lookup yields CDR1 DFQATT and CDR2 SNEGSKA (reference sequence). This chain's CDR3 is CSARVRLAERNEQFF. For the CDR3, the DNA is TGCAGTGCTAGGGTGCGGCTAGCGGAGCGCAATGAGCAGTTCTTC.

This clonotype was counted between two and nine times. The chain couples TRBV5-6 to TRBJ2-5, with 7 nucleotides matching TRBD1. The length of the CDR3 is 15 residues. V lost 3 bases to trimming and J lost 5 bases; unmatched junction nucleotides: 10. Germline V CDR1 and CDR2: SGHDT, YYEEEE. The CDR3 DNA reads TGTGCCAGCAGCTCTCGGAAGGACAGGTTGGAGACCCAGTACTTC. Residues: CASSSRKDRLETQYF.

In this sample, this clonotype turned up a few times. The chain employs TRBV7-6 and TRBJ2-1; a possible D gene is TRBD1 (6 bases). The CDR3 extends over 19 amino acids. Germline CDR1 reads SGHVS; CDR2 reads FNYEAQ. Deletions cut 1 base from V and 0 bases from J, with 19 bases between. CDR3 region: CASSLVGLAQGRSYNEQFF. The CDR3 DNA sequence: TGTGCCAGCAGCTTAGTAGGTTTGGCCCAGGGGCGCTCCTACAATGAGCAGTTCTTC.

This clonotype has just one count. This sequence joins TRBV18 and TRBJ2-3; 7 bases agree with TRBD2. Germline CDR1 and CDR2: KGHSH and LQKENI. The J segment lost 0 bases and the V segment lost 6 bases, leaving 9 bases of the junction unmatched. The length of the CDR3 is 16 residues. CDR3 DNA: TGTGCCAGCTCTCCCGTTGGTAGCGGGAGCACAGATACGCAGTATTTT. It yields the protein CASSPVGSGSTDTQYF. Combining the CDR3 with reference TRBV18 and TRBJ2-3 gives the whole variable domain NAGVMQNPRHLVRRRGQEARLRCSPMKGHSHVYWYRQLPEEGLKFMVYLQKENIIDESGMPKERFSAEFPKEGPSILRIQQVVRGDSAAYFCASSPVGSGSTDTQYFGPGTRLTVL.

V usage is TRBV12-3 or TRBV12-4 and J usage is TRBJ1-6, with D perhaps matching TRBD1 (6 bases). The V end was cut by 6 bases, the J end by 7 bases, with 16 bases between. This CDR3 contains 15 residues. The CDR3 protein is CASRKQGIANSPLHF. CDR3 in DNA: TGTGCCAGCAGGAAACAGGGTATTGCCAATTCACCCCTCCACTTT.

At least ten counts were recorded for this clonotype. The V and J genes are TRBV5-4 and TRBJ2-1; weak D call: TRBD2 (5 bases). CDR3 length: 15 residues. Germline V CDR1 and CDR2: SGHNT, YYREEE (reference sequence). V was trimmed by 0 bases and J by 4 bases, leaving 11 bases between them. The DNA of the CDR3 is TGTGCCAGCAGCTTGGACGGGAATAGTTACAATGAGCAGTTCTTC. Protein: CASSLDGNSYNEQFF.

This clonotype was seen many times. The rearrangement uses TRBV29-1 and TRBJ2-7; 7 bases align to TRBD2. Germline V gene lookup returns CDR1 SQVTM and CDR2 ANQGSEA. The ends lost 3 bases at V and 2 bases at J; junction bases unmatched: 4. The CDR3 sequence is 13 residues long. CDR3 DNA: TGCAGCGTTGATGGCGGGGGAACCTACGAGCAGTACTTC. This sequence encodes CSVDGGGTYEQYF.

This clonotype has ten or more counts. V and J are TRBV5-1 and TRBJ1-2, with TRBD1 identical over 12 bases. The CDR3 is made up of 16 amino acids. Germline V gives CDR1 SGHRS, CDR2 YFSETQ. The J segment lost 7 bases and the V segment lost 0 bases, leaving 7 bases of the junction unmatched. As DNA, the CDR3 is TGCGCCAGCAGCTTGGCCGGGGGACAGGGGGCCGGTGGCTACACCTTC. It yields the protein CASSLAGGQGAGGYTF.

CDR3 nucleotides: TGTGCTAGTGGTCCGACAGGGGGCGCCTCAGATACGCAGTATTTT. As protein: CASGPTGGASDTQYF. The chain uses TRBV12-5 and TRBJ2-3, with 10 bases that match TRBD1. Germline CDR1 is LGHNT and CDR2 is FRNRAP. The CDR3 has 15 amino acids. V lost 5 bases and J lost 4; bases outside the gene matches: 6.

V is TRBV25-1 and J is TRBJ2-1; D may be TRBD2 (7 bases). Trimming shortened V by 7 bases and J by 1 base, and 17 bases separated the two germline ends. The germline gives CDR1 MGHDK, CDR2 SYGVNS. The CDR3 extends over 16 amino acids. CDR3 protein: CASKRGGRTSYNEQFF. The CDR3, as DNA: TGTGCCAGCAAGAGGGGGGGCCGGACGTCCTACAATGAGCAGTTCTTC.

This clonotype occurred a few times. V is TRBV28 and J is TRBJ2-3, with D possibly matching TRBD2 (6 bases). Per the germline V gene, CDR1 is MDHEN and CDR2 is SYDVKM. Trimming shortened V by 5 bases and J by 4 bases, and 16 bases separated the two germline ends. The CDR3 consists of 15 residues. Here the CDR3 reads CASSAPGLRPDTQYF. The CDR3 DNA follows: TGTGCCAGCAGTGCCCCGGGACTCCGGCCAGATACGCAGTATTTT.

The rearrangement uses TRBV12-3 or TRBV12-4 and TRBJ1-2; D call uncertain. This CDR3 has 12 amino acids. The germline V and J ends were trimmed by 5 bases and 8 bases, with 12 bases remaining between them. The CDR3 DNA follows: TGTGCCAGCAGTCTTACCCCGGGAGGCTACACCTTC. It is translated as CASSLTPGGYTF.

The chain is built from TRBV4-1 and TRBJ2-3; TRBD1 matches 9 bases. V shed 0 bases and J 2 bases; nucleotides not matched to a gene: 6. Germline CDR1 and CDR2: MGHRA and YSYEKL. The CDR3 sequence is 17 residues long. CDR3 in amino acids: CASSQDGTGSPTDTQYF. The CDR3 nucleotides read TGCGCCAGCAGCCAAGACGGGACAGGGAGTCCCACAGATACGCAGTATTTT.